This T cell receptor (beta chain) is from a study of early T cells in non-severe SARS-CoV-2 infection. Study at large: Sequencing targeted bulk RNA from unsorted whole blood, leaving chains unpaired.

The CDR3 extends over 13 amino acids. Per germline, CDR1 LNHNV and CDR2 YYDKDF (reference sequence). Trimming pared 5 bases from V and 1 base from J, leaving 6 bases between. Separate cDNA molecules each had unique molecular identifiers attached to them. TCRdb independently ran MiXCR on the 5' RACE reads; one entry per CDR3 protein. The top ten hold less than 25% of the sample, which has roughly 120,000 distinct CDR3 sequences, about 15% seen once. Sample: whole blood. V and J are TRBV15 and TRBJ2-1; unclear D gene. This sequence originates from an adult who was a healthcare worker with PCR-confirmed SARS-CoV-2 infection or an uninfected control (not recorded which). The CDR3 bases are TGTGCCACCAGCCAAGGGTCCTACAATGAGCAGTTCTTC. Translating gives CATSQGSYNEQFF.